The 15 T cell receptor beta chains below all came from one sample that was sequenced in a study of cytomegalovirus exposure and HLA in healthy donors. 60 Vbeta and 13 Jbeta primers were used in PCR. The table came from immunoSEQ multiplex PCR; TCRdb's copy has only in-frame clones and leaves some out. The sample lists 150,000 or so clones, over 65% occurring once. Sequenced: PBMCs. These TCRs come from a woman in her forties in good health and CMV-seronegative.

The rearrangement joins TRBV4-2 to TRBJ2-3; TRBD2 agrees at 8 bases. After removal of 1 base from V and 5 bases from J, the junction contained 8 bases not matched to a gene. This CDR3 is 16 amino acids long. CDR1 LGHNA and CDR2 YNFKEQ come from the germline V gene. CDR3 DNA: TGTGCCAGCAGCCAAGGTACTAGCGGCTCGGGAGATACGCAGTATTTT. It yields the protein CASSQGTSGSGDTQYF.

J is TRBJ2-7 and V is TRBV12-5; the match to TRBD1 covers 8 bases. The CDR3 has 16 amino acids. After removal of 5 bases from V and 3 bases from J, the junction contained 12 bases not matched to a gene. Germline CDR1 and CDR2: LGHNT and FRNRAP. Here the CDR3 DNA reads TGTGCTAGTGGTCCGACGCGTCGGACAGGGAGCTACGAGCAGTACTTC. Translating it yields CASGPTRRTGSYEQYF. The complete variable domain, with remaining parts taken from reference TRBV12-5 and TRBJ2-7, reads DARVTQTPRHKVTEMGQEVTMRCQPILGHNTVFWYRQTMMQGLELLAYFRNRAPLDDSGMPKDRFSAEMPDATLATLKIQPSEPRDSAVYFCASGPTRRTGSYEQYFGPGTRLTVT.

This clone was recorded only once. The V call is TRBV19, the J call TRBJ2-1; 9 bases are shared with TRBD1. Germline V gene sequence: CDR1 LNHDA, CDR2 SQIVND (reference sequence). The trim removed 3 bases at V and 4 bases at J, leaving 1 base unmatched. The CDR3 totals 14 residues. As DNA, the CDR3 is TGTGCCAGTAGTATGGGACAGGGATACAATGAGCAGTTCTTC. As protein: CASSMGQGYNEQFF. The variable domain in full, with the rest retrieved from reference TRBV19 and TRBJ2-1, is DGGITQSPKYLFRKEGQNVTLSCEQNLNHDAMYWYRQDPGQGLRLIYYSQIVNDFQKGDIAEGYSVSREKKESFPLTVTSAQKNPTAFYLCASSMGQGYNEQFFGPGTRLTVL.

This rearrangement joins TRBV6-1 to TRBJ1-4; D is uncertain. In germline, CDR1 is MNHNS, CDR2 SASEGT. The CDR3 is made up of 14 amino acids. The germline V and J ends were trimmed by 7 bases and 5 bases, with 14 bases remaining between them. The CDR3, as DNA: TGTGCCAGCATTCTAGACGGCCTGAATGAAAAACTGTTTTTT. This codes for CASILDGLNEKLFF.

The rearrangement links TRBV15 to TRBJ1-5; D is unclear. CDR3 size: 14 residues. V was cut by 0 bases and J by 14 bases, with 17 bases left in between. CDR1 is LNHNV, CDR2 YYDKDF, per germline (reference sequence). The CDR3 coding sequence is TGTGCCACCAGCAGAGATCAATTACAGCCTCAGAAGCATTTT. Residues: CATSRDQLQPQKHF.

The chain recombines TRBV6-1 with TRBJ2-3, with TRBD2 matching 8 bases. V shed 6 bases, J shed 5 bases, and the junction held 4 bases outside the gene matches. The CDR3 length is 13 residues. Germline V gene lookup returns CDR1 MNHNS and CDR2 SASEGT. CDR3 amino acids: CASSGGARDTQYF. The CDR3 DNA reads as TGTGCCAGCAGCGGGGGGGCCAGAGATACGCAGTATTTT.

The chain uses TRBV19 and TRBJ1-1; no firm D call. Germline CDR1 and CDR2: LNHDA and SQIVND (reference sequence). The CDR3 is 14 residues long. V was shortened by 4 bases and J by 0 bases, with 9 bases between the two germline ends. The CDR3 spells CASSTGRMNTEAFF. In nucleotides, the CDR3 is TGTGCCAGTAGTACCGGGAGGATGAACACTGAAGCTTTCTTT.

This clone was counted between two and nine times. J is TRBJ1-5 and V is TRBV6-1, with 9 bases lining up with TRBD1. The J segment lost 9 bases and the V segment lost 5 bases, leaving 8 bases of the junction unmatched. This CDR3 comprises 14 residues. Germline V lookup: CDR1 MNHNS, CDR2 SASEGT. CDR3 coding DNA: TGTGCCAGCAGTACCGGGACAGGGATCAGGCCCCAGCATTTT. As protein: CASSTGTGIRPQHF.

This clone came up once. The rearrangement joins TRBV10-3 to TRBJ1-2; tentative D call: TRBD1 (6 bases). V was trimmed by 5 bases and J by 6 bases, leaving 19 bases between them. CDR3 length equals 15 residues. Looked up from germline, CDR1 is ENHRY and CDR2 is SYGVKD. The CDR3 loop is CAISFVPRGAHGYTF. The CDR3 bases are TGTGCCATCAGTTTCGTCCCTCGGGGGGCGCATGGCTACACCTTC.

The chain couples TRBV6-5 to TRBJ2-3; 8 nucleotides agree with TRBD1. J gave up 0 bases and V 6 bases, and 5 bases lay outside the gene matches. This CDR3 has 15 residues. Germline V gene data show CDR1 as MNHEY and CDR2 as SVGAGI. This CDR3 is CASRLDRGSTDTQYF. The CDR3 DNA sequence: TGTGCCAGCAGACTTGACAGGGGAAGCACAGATACGCAGTATTTT.

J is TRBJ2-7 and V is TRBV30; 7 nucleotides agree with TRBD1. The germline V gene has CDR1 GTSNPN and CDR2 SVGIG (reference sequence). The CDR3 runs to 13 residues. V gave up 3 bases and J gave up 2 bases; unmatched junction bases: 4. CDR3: CAWRGTDTYEQYF. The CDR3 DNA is TGTGCCTGGAGAGGGACAGATACCTACGAGCAGTACTTC.

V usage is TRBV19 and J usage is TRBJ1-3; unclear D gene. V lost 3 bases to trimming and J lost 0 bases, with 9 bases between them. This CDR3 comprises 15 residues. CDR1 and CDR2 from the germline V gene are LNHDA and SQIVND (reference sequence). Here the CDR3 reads CASSMLPGSGNTIYF. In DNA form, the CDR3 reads TGTGCCAGTAGTATGCTCCCAGGCTCTGGAAACACCATATATTTT. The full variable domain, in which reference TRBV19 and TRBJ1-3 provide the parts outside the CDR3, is DGGITQSPKYLFRKEGQNVTLSCEQNLNHDAMYWYRQDPGQGLRLIYYSQIVNDFQKGDIAEGYSVSREKKESFPLTVTSAQKNPTAFYLCASSMLPGSGNTIYFGEGSWLTVV.

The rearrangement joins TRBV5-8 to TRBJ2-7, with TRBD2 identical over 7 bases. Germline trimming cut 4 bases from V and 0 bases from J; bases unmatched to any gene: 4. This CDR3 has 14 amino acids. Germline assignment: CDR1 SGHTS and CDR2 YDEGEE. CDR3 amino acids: CASSRAGFSYEQYF. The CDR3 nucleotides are TGTGCCAGCAGCCGAGCGGGGTTCTCCTACGAGCAGTACTTC.

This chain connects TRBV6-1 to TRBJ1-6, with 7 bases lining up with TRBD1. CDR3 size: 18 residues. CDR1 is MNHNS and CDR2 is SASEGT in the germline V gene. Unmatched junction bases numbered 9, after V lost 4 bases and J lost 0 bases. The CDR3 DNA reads TGTGCCAGCAGTGTCGAGTCAGGGGGATCCTCCTATAATTCACCCCTCCACTTT. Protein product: CASSVESGGSSYNSPLHF.

Here the CDR3 DNA reads TGTGCCAGTAGTATATCAGCTCCCGGGACAGGGGGAAAACTGTTTTTT. This translates into CASSISAPGTGGKLFF. The gene calls are TRBV19 and TRBJ1-4; 11 nucleotides line up with TRBD1. J lost 10 bases, V lost 2 bases, and 9 bases had no gene match. CDR3 length: 16 residues. Germline V lookup: CDR1 LNHDA, CDR2 SQIVND (reference sequence).